Each of the 7 T cell receptor beta chains below was sequenced from the same sample in a study of shared clonotypes between healthy human individuals. Repertoires were generated with immunoSEQ multiplex PCR, while TCRdb's copy carries only in-frame clones and drops some. The sample lists 400,000 to 550,000 clones; about 80% were seen once. Sequences were obtained from PBMCs. These receptors were obtained from a woman aged 40 to 50 in good health. Some clones in this sample may be carry-over from other donors' samples.

The chain has TRBV13 and TRBJ2-1; D may be TRBD2 (6 bases). Trimming took off 10 bases at V and 8 bases at J, with 21 bases between the two ends. The CDR3 has 14 amino acids. Germline CDR1 PRHDT, CDR2 FYEKMQ (reference sequence). DNA for the CDR3: TGTGCCACCTTCCCACAGCGGGTGATGGATGAGCAGTTCTTC. Amino acid sequence: CATFPQRVMDEQFF.

The chain carries TRBV6-1 and TRBJ1-4; 9 bases fit TRBD1. The CDR3 covers 15 residues. Germline trimming cut 2 bases from V and 7 bases from J; bases unmatched to any gene: 5. CDR1 and CDR2 (germline): MNHNS, SASEGT. CDR3 region: CASSEWGQGPEKLFF. The CDR3 nucleotides read TGTGCCAGCAGTGAATGGGGACAGGGACCTGAAAAACTGTTTTTT.

The genes are TRBV9 and TRBJ2-2, with TRBD2 matching over 11 bases. With V trimmed by 4 bases and J by 6 bases, 5 bases remained unmatched. From germline, CDR1 is SGDLS and CDR2 YYNGEE. This CDR3 has 15 residues. Written as DNA, the CDR3 is TGTGCCAGCAGCTCTAGCGGGGGGCGGGCCGGGGAGCTGTTTTTT. Translated, it gives CASSSSGGRAGELFF.

The rearrangement links TRBV28 to TRBJ2-1; 9 bases line up with TRBD2. Per the germline V gene, CDR1 is MDHEN and CDR2 is SYDVKM. V lost 7 bases to trimming and J lost 8 bases; unmatched junction nucleotides: 18. The CDR3 runs to 17 residues. The CDR3 DNA reads as TGTGCCAGCACCCTTCCTGAAGGTAGCGGGAGCGGGTATGAGCAGTTCTTC. As protein: CASTLPEGSGSGYEQFF.

The genes are TRBV19 and TRBJ2-4; the match to TRBD1 covers 9 bases. The ends lost 6 bases at V and 1 base at J; junction bases unmatched: 7. Germline V gives CDR1 LNHDA, CDR2 SQIVND (reference sequence). CDR3 length equals 16 residues. The CDR3 loop reads CASRGTGSFAKNIQYF. CDR3 sequence (DNA): TGTGCCAGTAGGGGGACAGGGTCTTTTGCCAAAAACATTCAGTACTTC.

The chain couples TRBV19 to TRBJ2-7, with 7 positions matching TRBD2. This CDR3 contains 16 residues. The V and J ends lost 9 bases and 6 bases, in that order; junction bases with no gene match: 20. CDR1 and CDR2 from the germline V gene are LNHDA and SQIVND (reference sequence). CDR3 in DNA: TGTGCCAGCCCAATTCTAGCGGCCCAACGCCTGTGCGAGCAGTACTTC. Protein sequence: CASPILAAQRLCEQYF.

The table lists this clone with a few counts. The V and J genes are TRBV11-2 and TRBJ2-5, with 7 bases matching TRBD1. The ends lost 2 bases at V and 2 bases at J; junction bases unmatched: 11. The length of the CDR3 is 17 residues. Germline V gives CDR1 SGHAT, CDR2 FQNNGV. CDR3 residues: CASSLSAPGGSQETQYF. The CDR3 DNA reads TGTGCCAGCAGCTTAAGTGCGCCAGGGGGATCTCAAGAGACCCAGTACTTC.